This T cell receptor (beta chain) emerged from a study of OX40 agonist ivuxolimab in advanced cancers. For the study at large: Earlier anti-PD-1, anti-PD-L1 or anti-CTLA-4 therapy was permitted; roughly 42% had received some. Three patients, one with hepatocellular carcinoma and two with cutaneous melanoma, responded partially. The study's findings and limits: The 0.1-3.0 mg/kg partial responders had among the lowest clonal expansion. More expanded clones were found, on average, in CD8+ than in CD4+ T cells.

Concerning this clone itself: Its target is unknown.

Trimming removed 6 bases from V and 4 bases from J; junction bases left unmatched: 9. The CDR3 has 15 amino acids. CDR1 and CDR2 from the germline V gene are MDHEN and SYDVKM. Here immunoSEQ multiplex PCR was the method, and the copy in TCRdb shows in-frame clones only, minus some. Found here are tens of thousands of clones, approximately 91% of them singletons; the top ten hold approximately 59%. Here the sequenced sample was CD4+ or CD8+ T cells sorted from blood, taken in a trial of the OX40 agonist ivuxolimab. This chain links TRBV28 with TRBJ2-5, with 9 bases identical to TRBD1. The clonotype comes from an adult with an advanced solid tumor such as melanoma, head and neck, liver or kidney cancer. Written as DNA, the CDR3 is TGTGCCAGCAGGCGGACAGGGGAATGGTTAGAGACCCAGTACTTC. The encoded protein is CASRRTGEWLETQYF.